What follows are 22 T cell receptor beta chains derived from one specimen sequenced in a study of cytomegalovirus exposure and HLA in healthy donors. The PCR employed 60 Vbeta primers together with 13 Jbeta primers. Using immunoSEQ multiplex PCR, the repertoire was profiled, and TCRdb retains in-frame clones only, with some absent. This table holds 170,000 or so clones, around 79% found once. Material: PBMCs. These receptors all stem from a woman aged 40 to 50 in good health and CMV-seronegative.

In its sample, this clone was seen a few times. This chain links TRBV5-1 with TRBJ1-1; D may be TRBD1 (5 bases). This CDR3 region has 15 residues. With 0 bases removed from V and 0 bases from J, the gap between germline ends came to 9 bases. Germline V gene data show CDR1 as SGHRS and CDR2 as YFSETQ. CDR3 DNA: TGCGCCAGCAGCTTGGAGGGGAACATGAACACTGAAGCTTTCTTT. Encoded protein: CASSLEGNMNTEAFF.

This chain links TRBV5-1 with TRBJ2-7; 11 positions match TRBD2. Germline CDR1 is SGHRS and CDR2 is YFSETQ. The junction had 18 bases not matched to a gene; V was cut back by 7 bases and J by 6 bases. The CDR3 extends over 17 amino acids. The CDR3 reads CASARTSGRLAPGEQYF. In DNA, the CDR3 is TGCGCCAGCGCCAGGACTAGCGGGCGCCTTGCCCCCGGCGAGCAGTACTTC.

This chain uses TRBV5-4 with TRBJ2-2; perhaps TRBD2 as D (7 bases). CDR3 size: 18 residues. The V and J ends lost 0 bases and 4 bases respectively, with 19 bases between them. Germline loops: CDR1 SGHNT, CDR2 YYREEE (reference sequence). Written as DNA, the CDR3 is TGTGCCAGCAGCTTGGGGACCCTAGGGGGGGCGGCCACCGGGGAGCTGTTTTTT. Protein sequence: CASSLGTLGGAATGELFF.

The CDR3: CASSRTDNQPQHF. The CDR3 DNA is TGTGCCAGCAGCCGAACTGACAATCAGCCCCAGCATTTT. The rearrangement uses TRBV5-5 and TRBJ1-5, with D unresolved. Per the germline V gene, CDR1 is SGHKS and CDR2 is YYEKEE (reference sequence). Trimming left V 4 bases short and J 3 bases short, with 8 bases between. CDR3 length: 13 amino acids.

This clone was seen a single time. J is TRBJ1-2 and V is TRBV2; 10 nucleotides agree with TRBD1. The junction had 9 bases not matched to a gene; V was cut back by 7 bases and J by 7 bases. CDR3 length equals 14 residues. CDR1 SNHLY and CDR2 FYNNEI come from the germline V gene. CDR3 amino acids: CASTRDRGSVGYTF. The CDR3 DNA reads as TGTGCCAGCACCCGGGACAGGGGTTCGGTTGGCTACACCTTC.

The chain links TRBV9 to TRBJ1-5, with TRBD1 matching 9 bases. The CDR3 covers 15 residues. In germline, CDR1 is SGDLS, CDR2 YYNGEE. V was pared by 5 bases and J by 5 bases, with 8 bases of the junction left unmatched. The CDR3 is CASSTGTGTHQPQHF. The CDR3 DNA reads TGTGCCAGCAGTACCGGGACAGGGACACATCAGCCCCAGCATTTT.

The chain is built from TRBV7-2 and TRBJ2-7; 8 bases align to TRBD2. The junction had 11 bases not matched to a gene; V was cut back by 5 bases and J by 5 bases. Germline V gene lookup returns CDR1 SGHTA and CDR2 FQGNSA. CDR3 length equals 15 residues. The CDR3 nucleotides read TGTGCCAGCAGCCCACCCGGACTAGCTTCCAACGAGCAGTACTTC. Its protein is CASSPPGLASNEQYF. The full variable domain, completed using reference TRBV7-2 and TRBJ2-7, is GAGVSQSPSNKVTEKGKDVELRCDPISGHTALYWYRQSLGQGLEFLIYFQGNSAPDKSGLPSDRFSAERTGGSVSTLTIQRTQQEDSAVYLCASSPPGLASNEQYFGPGTRLTVT.

This chain uses TRBV30 with TRBJ2-3; 9 nucleotides align to TRBD2. Trimming at V came to 2 bases and at J to 0 bases, leaving 9 bases not matched to a gene. The germline V gene encodes CDR1 GTSNPN and CDR2 SVGIG (reference sequence). The CDR3 is 17 amino acids. The CDR3 here is CAWSLPAGGLSTDTQYF. The CDR3, as DNA: TGTGCCTGGAGTCTCCCCGCGGGAGGGCTGAGCACAGATACGCAGTATTTT.

This chain joins TRBV21-1 and TRBJ1-4; the listed D gene, TRBD1, was not tested against the DNA. TRBV21-1 is marked as a pseudogene. This CDR3 contains 14 residues. The CDR3 nucleotides read TGTGCCAGCATCATTCAGGGGGAAGATGAAAAACTGTTTTTT. Encoded protein: CASIIQGEDEKLFF.

This chain connects TRBV19 to TRBJ2-1; 7 nucleotides agree with TRBD2. V lost 4 bases and J lost 7; bases outside the gene matches: 7. Germline CDR1 is LNHDA and CDR2 is SQIVND (reference sequence). The CDR3 covers 14 residues. This chain's CDR3 is CASSTGGGENEQFF. For the CDR3, the DNA is TGTGCCAGTAGTACCGGCGGGGGAGAGAATGAGCAGTTCTTC.

This clone was found once. The chain carries TRBV28 and TRBJ2-7; TRBD2 aligns across 8 bases. Looked up from germline, CDR1 is MDHEN and CDR2 is SYDVKM. The CDR3 length is 15 residues. Germline trimming cut 4 bases from V and 4 bases from J; bases unmatched to any gene: 9. The CDR3 sequence: CASSSTTSDGYEQYF. In DNA, the CDR3 is TGTGCCAGCAGTTCCACGACTAGCGACGGGTACGAGCAGTACTTC.

This chain links TRBV29-1 with TRBJ1-1, with no clear D. CDR1 and CDR2 (germline): SQVTM, ANQGSEA. Trimming stripped 4 bases from V and 1 base from J, with 7 bases between. The CDR3 length is 12 residues. CDR3 coding DNA: TGCAGCGTTGGCACGGGGAACACTGAAGCTTTCTTT. It is translated as CSVGTGNTEAFF.

The V call is TRBV5-6, the J call TRBJ2-7, with D perhaps TRBD2 (6 bases). The CDR3 totals 15 residues. Trimming left V 2 bases short and J 3 bases short, with 15 bases between. The germline gives CDR1 SGHDT, CDR2 YYEEEE. The chain's CDR3 is CASSFIRLAIYEQYF. For the CDR3, the DNA is TGTGCCAGCAGCTTCATCCGGCTAGCGATCTACGAGCAGTACTTC.

This chain uses TRBV7-6 with TRBJ1-6; 8 bases agree with TRBD1. The CDR3 contains 16 residues. V shed 0 bases and J 6 bases; nucleotides not matched to a gene: 4. In germline, CDR1 is SGHVS, CDR2 FNYEAQ. The CDR3 is CASSLAQGARNSPLHF. CDR3 sequence (DNA): TGTGCCAGCAGCTTAGCCCAGGGGGCGCGTAATTCACCCCTCCACTTT.

This clone was seen only a few times. V is TRBV4-2 and J is TRBJ1-1, with D tentatively TRBD1 (6 bases). This CDR3 is built from 14 residues. V shed 4 bases and J shed 0 bases, with 9 bases lying between them. Germline CDR1 and CDR2: LGHNA and YNFKEQ. The CDR3 DNA follows: TGTGCCAGCAGCCCACAGGGTCTGAACACTGAAGCTTTCTTT. It is translated as CASSPQGLNTEAFF.

This clone appeared once. The chain recombines TRBV7-3 with TRBJ1-1; tentatively, D is TRBD1 (6 bases). Germline V CDR1 and CDR2: SGHTA, FQGTGA. V was pared by 5 bases and J by 6 bases, with 13 bases between. The CDR3 length is 13 residues. The CDR3: CASSLAGGAEAFF. The CDR3 nucleotides read TGTGCCAGCAGCCTCGCGGGGGGCGCTGAAGCTTTCTTT.

V and J are TRBV18 and TRBJ1-1; 10 bases align to TRBD1. J gave up 0 bases and V 8 bases, and 3 bases lay outside the gene matches. CDR3 length: 14 amino acids. Germline lookup yields CDR1 KGHSH and CDR2 LQKENI. The CDR3 nucleotides read TGTGCCAGCATGGGACAGGGGATGAACACTGAAGCTTTCTTT. Translating it yields CASMGQGMNTEAFF.

The V gene is TRBV6-5, the J gene TRBJ1-2; TRBD1 is a possible D gene (5 bases). The V end lost 2 bases, the J end lost 3 bases, and 7 bases lay between the germline ends. The CDR3 covers 13 residues. The germline CDR1 and CDR2 sequences are MNHEY and SVGAGI. CDR3 sequence (DNA): TGTGCCAGCAGTTACAAGGGGTACTATGGCTACACCTTC. Its protein product is CASSYKGYYGYTF.

This chain joins TRBV27 and TRBJ2-3; 8 bases line up with TRBD2. Unmatched junction bases numbered 8, after V lost 5 bases and J lost 7 bases. The V gene's germline CDR1 is MNHEY and CDR2 SMNVEV (reference sequence). CDR3 length: 14 amino acids. The CDR3 DNA follows: TGTGCCAGCAGTCCAAGGACTAGCAAGAATACGCAGTATTTT. Translation: CASSPRTSKNTQYF.

The CDR3 protein is CASVPDLKETQYF. The DNA for the CDR3 is TGTGCCAGCGTCCCGGACTTAAAAGAGACCCAGTACTTC. J is TRBJ2-5 and V is TRBV2; D might be TRBD2 (5 bases). V was cut by 8 bases and J by 3 bases, with 13 bases left in between. Germline V gene lookup returns CDR1 SNHLY and CDR2 FYNNEI. The CDR3 sequence is 13 residues long.

This clone has just a few counts. The chain links TRBV29-1 to TRBJ1-1; D is uncertain. V dropped 4 bases and J dropped 3 bases, with 6 bases sitting between them. The length of the CDR3 is 11 residues. Per germline, CDR1 SQVTM and CDR2 ANQGSEA. This CDR3 is CSVGRDTEAFF. The CDR3 DNA reads TGCAGCGTTGGACGGGACACTGAAGCTTTCTTT.

The count of this clone is one. The chain couples TRBV19 to TRBJ2-2, with 8 bases identical to TRBD2. This CDR3 region has 18 residues. V shed 2 bases, J shed 6 bases, and the junction held 14 bases outside the gene matches. Germline assignment: CDR1 LNHDA and CDR2 SQIVND (reference sequence). DNA of the CDR3: TGTGCCAGTAGTATACTTTCGCCGGGACTAGAGTTCTCCGGGGAGCTGTTTTTT. It encodes CASSILSPGLEFSGELFF.